A single T cell receptor (beta chain) is shown here with its context. It lacks a known antigen. No base qualities exist here, and no much larger clone lies one base off it. The cohort comprised 666 healthy bone marrow donors. At the time of sampling, every cohort member was nominally healthy, though immune exposures that went unrecorded were likely present. The donor tested CMV seronegative, placing the donor among the 300 to 450 seronegative members of the cohort. A peripheral blood sample was provided by each donor, and peripheral blood mononuclear cells were used for TCR beta sequencing. Genomic DNA extraction from the blood cell samples was performed with the Qiagen DNeasy Blood Extraction Kit. These data are taken from a study of cytomegalovirus exposure and HLA in healthy donors (TCRdb year 2017). The study in broad terms: An earlier analysis of some 620 of the donors reported 250 to 350 Gb of sequence data and 117 million unique TCR beta sequences obtained from 180 million or so T cells. To decide whether each TCR beta V gene segment behaved as functional or pseudogenic, an earlier analysis of some 570 of the donors relied on high-throughput TCR beta sequencing. An early release covering roughly 640 HLA-typed donors comprised approximately 300 gigabases of sequencing data and approximately 80 million unique TCR sequences. To predict cytomegalovirus infection status, the study combined high-throughput TCR immunosequencing, statistical association of individual TCRs with disease status, and machine learning. All discovery cohort repertoires had been generated using a single sequencing platform. Both class I and class II loci were covered by HLA typing, at four-digit resolution. Of the 398 genotyped donors, roughly 80% fell in the genetic ancestry cluster associated with self-reported Caucasian donors. Genome-wide SNP genotypes for about three fifths of the roughly 670 donors were used in a later genetic analysis, which treated that subset as a discovery cohort. The study aimed to test whether cataloging public T cell receptors could reveal signatures of past pathogen exposure. Using immunosequencing, the study profiled T cell repertoires from fewer than 700 subjects and related those repertoires to cytomegalovirus serostatus. Across approximately 420 genotyped donors of the cohort, an average of 235,054 unique TCR beta nucleotide sequences per donor were sequenced, and roughly 20% of those sequences were non-productive. A separate validation cohort of roughly 130 different subjects was used in addition to the roughly 670-subject first cohort. To study patterns of TCR occurrence, a later analysis re-analyzed previously published TCR beta repertoires from 600 to 750 donors and added high-resolution HLA genotyping. Typing coverage varied by locus: about 620-640 donors for A, B, C, DRB1 and DQB1; approximately 500 for DQA1; more than 600 for DPA1; more than 450 for DPB1. A few DR-DQ haplotypes were treated as single units for association and clustering because of strong linkage in the cohort. The later analysis used no new phenotypic data to find candidate immune exposures, relying instead on TCR beta sequences and their occurrence across donors. Donor age, sex, ethnicity and CMV serostatus were compiled alongside the repertoire data. Broader findings and caveats from the paper: Most TCR sequences were seen in very few donors, while some public TCRs were found in many individuals. Strong co-occurrence of HLA alleles, especially DR and DQ, made assigning TCR associations to individual alleles difficult. Several of the top co-occurrence clusters appeared to be linked to parvovirus B19, influenza, CMV and Epstein-Barr virus, according to a later analysis. A further reported finding was that TCR beta sequences accurately predicted the HLA-A and HLA-B alleles for most subjects in the first cohort. Because the 87-base-pair reads could not distinguish some IMGT-functional V segments, including TRBV6-2 and TRBV6-3, those segments were excluded. In vitro tests confirmed that a few of the cytomegalovirus-associated TCR beta chains recognize cytomegalovirus antigens. Broadly in line with IMGT annotations, most TCR beta V segments showed up in productive rearrangements about 87% or about 30% of the time in an earlier analysis of about 500 of the donors. According to the authors, the approach could potentially be generalized to other disease states and immunological phenotypes. The presence/absence analyses assumed that sequencing depth was roughly uniform across donors, and that assumption may not be true. According to a later analysis, TCR association rates differed among HLA loci, with DRB1 alleles showing the most associated TCRs and HLA-C alleles showing the fewest. Compared with equally common non-associated chains, HLA-associated TCR beta chains in a later analysis were more clonally expanded and had lower generation probabilities. This cohort had only TCR beta chains sequenced, and the lack of alpha or paired-chain data limited which features could be detected. A group of highly shared sequence variants was considered likely to be a technical artifact of the sequencing pipeline. V-gene and J-gene trimming of TCR beta chains was associated with a missense DCLRE1C variant in a later genetic analysis, and the association was replicated in an independent cohort. Because HLA typing was unavailable for some donors at each locus, only the typed subset was used in association tests. Cytomegalovirus status was reported to be diagnosed by the classifier with high specificity and sensitivity in both the original and validation cohorts. A later analysis found that most CMV-associated TCR beta chains appeared HLA-restricted, with HLA associations seemingly driven largely by CMV exposure. According to a later genetic analysis, donors in an Asian-associated ancestry cluster had fewer N-insertions in productive TCRs than the roughly 660-donor mean. The study listed 164 TCR beta chains as associated with cytomegalovirus. At a false discovery rate of 0.05, a later analysis linked roughly 17,000 TCR beta sequences to specific HLA alleles. For the cohort, immune exposure information was limited to CMV serostatus. Correlated functional status among segregating V segments might reflect linkage disequilibrium, but an unknown experimental factor could not be ruled out. The earlier analysis of a few hundred of the donors excluded fewer than 20 rarely observed V segments, including chromosome 9 orphons, because counts were too low.

The library relied on the immunoSEQ multiplex PCR assay. For the multiplex PCR, a mixture combining 60 forward primers for TCR Vbeta segments and 13 reverse primers for TCR Jbeta segments was used. A multiplex PCR assay on genomic DNA amplified the CDR3 region of rearranged TCR beta genes. On the Illumina HiSeq System, the amplified TCR beta libraries were sequenced as 87-base-pair reads. From the authors' description of their analysis: In a later analysis, 77 million or so unique TCR beta chains were counted across the approximately 640 repertoires, and roughly 9.9 million of these chains were shared by at least two donors. Raw reads were error-corrected and collapsed into unique sequences with a nearest-neighbor algorithm that merged closely related sequences to remove PCR and sequencing errors. V, D and J gene segments were assigned by aligning CDR3 sequences to IMGT reference sequences. For a sequence to be retained, a match of at least six nucleotides was required to both a V gene segment and a J gene segment. Rearrangements were called productive when the CDR3 lacked stop codons and stayed in frame with V and J; all others were non-productive. CDR3 was defined according to IMGT convention as the region running from the second conserved V-encoded cysteine to the conserved J-encoded phenylalanine. In an earlier analysis of 500 to 650 of the donors, sequences lacking an unambiguous match to a single V gene segment were excluded. An earlier analysis of a few hundred of the donors called V segments functional above 56.7% productive rearrangements and segregating when the between-donor standard deviation exceeded 5%. To diagnose cytomegalovirus status from the catalog of TCR beta chain sequences, a statistical classification framework was built. A later analysis assigned V and J genes by comparing TCR nucleotide sequences with IMGT/GENE-DB human TR gene sequences. A later analysis assigned CDR3 sequences and most-parsimonious VDJ recombination scenarios with the TCRdist pipeline. In a later analysis, each TCR beta chain was defined by its CDR3 amino acid sequence together with its V-gene family, and reads without a unique V-gene family were excluded. As a way to deal with suspected cross-contamination and a sequencing artifact, a later analysis dropped roughly 620 nucleotide sequences that were highly shared and had low generation probability. For each public chain, a later analysis derived a clonal expansion index from normalized ranks of inferred template counts within each repertoire. Generation probabilities in a later analysis came from a VDJ recombination model fitted to out-of-frame rearrangements, and those results were checked against IGoR. In a later analysis, TCR-TCR, TCR-HLA and TCR-CMV co-occurrence was scored with hypergeometric tests, and a repertoire-size bias correction was applied to TCR pairs. A later analysis estimated false discovery rates by permuting HLA or CMV assignments 20 times. A later analysis grouped co-occurring TCRs with DBSCAN, adding TCRdist sequence similarity when clustering within HLA-allele-positive subsets. Repertoires with fewer than 30,000 or more than 120,000 public chains were left out of co-occurrence clustering, as were about five repertoires with anomalous nucleotide sharing. The clones in this table, taken by TCRdb from immuneACCESS, are in-frame only. Not every clone is retained; where verified, under half of the shortfall comes from an unresolved V gene, and the cause of the rest is unknown. Clonal size and the V and J genes are those of that table, whereas D and trimming came from the DNA. The sample includes about 130,000 clones, with over 75% observed a single time. The top ten hold about 5.3% of the sample.

The germline V gene yields MNHEY for CDR1 and SVGAGI for CDR2. The CDR3 goes from the cysteine to the phenylalanine over 15 residues. Only the CDR3 part of the read is kept: 45 bases, read in frame from the first base. At the junction V is shortened by 6 bases and J by 2 bases, with 15 bases in between. The origin of this receptor is a man aged 25-45 years in good health and CMV-seronegative. The source material was PBMCs. Recombination connected TRBV6-5 to TRBJ2-3; TRBD2 is a weak D gene call, 6 bases matching. The CDR3 in this case is CASSRRDSYTDTQYF. The DNA is as follows: TGTGCCAGCAGCCGACGGGACTCCTACACAGATACGCAGTATTTT.